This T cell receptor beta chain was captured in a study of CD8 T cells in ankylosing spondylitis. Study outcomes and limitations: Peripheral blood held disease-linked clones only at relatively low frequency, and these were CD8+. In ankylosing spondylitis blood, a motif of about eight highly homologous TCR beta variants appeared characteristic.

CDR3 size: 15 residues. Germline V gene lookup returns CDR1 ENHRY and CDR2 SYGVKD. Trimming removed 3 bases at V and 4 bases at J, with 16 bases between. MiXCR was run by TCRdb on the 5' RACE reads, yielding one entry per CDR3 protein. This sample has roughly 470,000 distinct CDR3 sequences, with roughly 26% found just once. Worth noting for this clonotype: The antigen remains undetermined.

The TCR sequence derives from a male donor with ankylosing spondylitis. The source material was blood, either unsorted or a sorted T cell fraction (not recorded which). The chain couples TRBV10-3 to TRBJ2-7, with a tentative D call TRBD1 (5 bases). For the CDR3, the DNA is TGTGCCATCAGTGAACGTCTACAGGAAGATTACGAGCAGTACGTC. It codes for CAISERLQEDYEQYV.